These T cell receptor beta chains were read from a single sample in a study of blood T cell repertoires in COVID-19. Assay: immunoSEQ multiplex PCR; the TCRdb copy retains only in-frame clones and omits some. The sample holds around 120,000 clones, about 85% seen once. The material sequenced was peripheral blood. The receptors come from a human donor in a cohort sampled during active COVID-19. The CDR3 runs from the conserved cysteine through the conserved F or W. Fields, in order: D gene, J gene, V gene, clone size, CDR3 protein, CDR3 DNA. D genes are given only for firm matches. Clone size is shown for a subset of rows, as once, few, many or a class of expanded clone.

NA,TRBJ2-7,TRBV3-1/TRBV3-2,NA,CASSQTHYEQYF,TGTGCCAGCAGCCAGACACACTACGAGCAGTACTTC
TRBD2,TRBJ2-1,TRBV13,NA,CASSLGLAVYNEQFF,TGTGCCAGCAGCTTAGGACTAGCGGTATACAATGAGCAGTTCTTC
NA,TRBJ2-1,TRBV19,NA,CASSPTGRGNEQFF,TGTGCCAGTAGTCCGACGGGCAGGGGTAATGAGCAGTTCTTC
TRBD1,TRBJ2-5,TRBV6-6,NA,CASSYPGQKETQYF,TGTGCCAGCAGTTACCCGGGACAGAAAGAGACCCAGTACTTC
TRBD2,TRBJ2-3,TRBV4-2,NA,CASSRGGIPDTQYF,TGTGCCAGCAGCCGGGGGGGGATACCAGATACGCAGTATTTT
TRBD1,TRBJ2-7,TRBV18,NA,CASSQLGQGVSYEQYF,TGTGCCAGCTCACAACTAGGACAGGGAGTTTCCTACGAGCAGTACTTC
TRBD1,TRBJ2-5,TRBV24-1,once,CATSAPDRGETQYF,TGTGCCACCAGTGCTCCCGACAGGGGAGAGACCCAGTACTTC
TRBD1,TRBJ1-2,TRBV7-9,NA,CASSGTGGSENYGYTF,TGTGCCAGCAGCGGGACAGGGGGCTCAGAAAACTATGGCTACACCTTC
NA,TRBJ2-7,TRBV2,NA,CASSESRYLSYEQYF,TGTGCCAGCAGTGAGTCGAGGTACCTCTCCTACGAGCAGTACTTC
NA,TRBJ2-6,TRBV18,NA,CASSQPSGANVLTF,TGTGCCAGCTCACAGCCCTCTGGGGCCAACGTCCTGACTTTC
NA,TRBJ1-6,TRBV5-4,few,CASSPQGGNSPLHF,TGTGCCAGCAGCCCGCAGGGTGGGAATTCACCCCTCCACTTT
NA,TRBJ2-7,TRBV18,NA,CASSSFSPGLLADEQYF,TGTGCCAGCTCATCATTTTCTCCGGGACTTCTCGCCGACGAGCAGTACTTC
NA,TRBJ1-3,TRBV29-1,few,CSVSTAGNTIYF,TGCAGCGTTAGCACAGCTGGAAACACCATATATTTT
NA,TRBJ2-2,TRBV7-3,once,CASRRTTNTGELFF,TGTGCCAGCAGGCGAACCACGAACACCGGGGAGCTGTTTTTT
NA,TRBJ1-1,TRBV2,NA,CASSPIGGAMNTEAFF,TGTGCCAGCAGCCCGATTGGGGGGGCTATGAACACTGAAGCTTTCTTT
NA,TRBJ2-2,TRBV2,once,CASSSQGVGNTGELFF,TGTGCCAGCAGCTCACAGGGTGTGGGAAACACCGGGGAGCTGTTTTTT
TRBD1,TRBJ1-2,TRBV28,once,CASSLNRGQVYGYTF,TGTGCCAGCAGTTTAAACAGGGGGCAAGTCTATGGCTACACCTTC
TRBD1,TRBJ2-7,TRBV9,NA,CASSAGQANSYEQYF,TGTGCCAGCAGCGCCGGACAGGCGAACTCCTACGAGCAGTACTTC
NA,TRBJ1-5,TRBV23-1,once,CASSQSIGQGNQPQHF,TGCGCCAGCAGTCAATCGATTGGGCAGGGGAACCAGCCCCAGCATTTT
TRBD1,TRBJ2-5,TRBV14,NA,CASSLPGTVTGKTQYF,TGTGCCAGCAGCCTTCCAGGGACGGTGACAGGGAAGACCCAGTACTTC
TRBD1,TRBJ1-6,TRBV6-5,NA,CASSSEGADNSPLHF,TGTGCCAGCAGTTCCGAGGGGGCGGATAATTCACCCCTCCACTTT
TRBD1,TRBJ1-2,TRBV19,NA,CASSIGTGRNYGYTF,TGTGCCAGTAGTATTGGGACAGGCCGTAACTATGGCTACACCTTC
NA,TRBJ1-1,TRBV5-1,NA,CASREQVLNTEAFF,TGCGCCAGCAGGGAACAGGTCCTGAACACTGAAGCTTTCTTT
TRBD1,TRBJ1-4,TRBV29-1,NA,CSVEAGGRQGQYEKLFF,TGCAGCGTTGAGGCGGGAGGGAGACAGGGTCAATATGAAAAACTGTTTTTT
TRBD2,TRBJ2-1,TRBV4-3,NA,CASSQDGGLAGYNEQFF,TGCGCCAGCAGCCAAGATGGGGGACTAGCGGGGTATAATGAGCAGTTCTTC
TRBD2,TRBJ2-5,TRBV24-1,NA,CATSDTREGETQYF,TGTGCCACCAGTGATACCAGGGAGGGAGAGACCCAGTACTTC
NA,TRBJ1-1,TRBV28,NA,CASSLWPGTEAFF,TGTGCCAGCAGTTTGTGGCCGGGGACTGAAGCTTTCTTT
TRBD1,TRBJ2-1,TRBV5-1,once,CASSLGGTGGPNNEQFF,TGCGCCAGCAGCTTGGGCGGGACAGGGGGACCGAACAATGAGCAGTTCTTC
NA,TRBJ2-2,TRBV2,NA,CASSPWRGTGELFF,TGTGCCAGCAGCCCGTGGAGGGGCACCGGGGAGCTGTTTTTT
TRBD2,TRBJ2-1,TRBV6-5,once,CASNSGGEGWNEQFF,TGTGCCAGCAATAGCGGGGGGGAGGGCTGGAATGAGCAGTTCTTC
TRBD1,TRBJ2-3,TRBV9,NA,CASSPRTGVLTDTQYF,TGTGCCAGCAGCCCTAGGACAGGGGTACTCACAGATACGCAGTATTTT
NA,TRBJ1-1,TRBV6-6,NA,CASSYAEASTEAFF,TGTGCCAGCAGTTATGCGGAGGCGAGCACTGAAGCTTTCTTT
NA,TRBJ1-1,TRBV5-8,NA,CASSPYWTATEAFF,TGTGCCAGCAGCCCTTATTGGACTGCGACTGAAGCTTTCTTT
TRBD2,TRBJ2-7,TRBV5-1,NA,CASSLGGSGGSSYEQYF,TGCGCCAGCAGCTTGGGGGGTAGCGGGGGTAGCTCCTACGAGCAGTACTTC
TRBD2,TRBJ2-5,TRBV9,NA,CASSASGGQETQYF,TGTGCCAGCAGCGCGAGCGGGGGACAAGAGACCCAGTACTTC
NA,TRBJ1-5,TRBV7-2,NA,CASSVSGGWYQPQHF,TGTGCCAGCAGCGTTAGCGGGGGATGGTATCAGCCCCAGCATTTT